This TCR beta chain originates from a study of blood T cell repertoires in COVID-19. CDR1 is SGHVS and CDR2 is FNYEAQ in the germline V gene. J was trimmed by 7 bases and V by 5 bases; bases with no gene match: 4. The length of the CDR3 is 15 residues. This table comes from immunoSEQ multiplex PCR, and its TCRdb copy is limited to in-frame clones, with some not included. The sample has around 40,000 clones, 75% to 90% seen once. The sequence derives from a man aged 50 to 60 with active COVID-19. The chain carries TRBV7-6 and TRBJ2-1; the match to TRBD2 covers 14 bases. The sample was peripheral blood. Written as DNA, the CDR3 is TGTGCCAGCAGCCCCGGGACTAGCGGGAGTAATGAGCAGTTCTTC. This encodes CASSPGTSGSNEQFF.